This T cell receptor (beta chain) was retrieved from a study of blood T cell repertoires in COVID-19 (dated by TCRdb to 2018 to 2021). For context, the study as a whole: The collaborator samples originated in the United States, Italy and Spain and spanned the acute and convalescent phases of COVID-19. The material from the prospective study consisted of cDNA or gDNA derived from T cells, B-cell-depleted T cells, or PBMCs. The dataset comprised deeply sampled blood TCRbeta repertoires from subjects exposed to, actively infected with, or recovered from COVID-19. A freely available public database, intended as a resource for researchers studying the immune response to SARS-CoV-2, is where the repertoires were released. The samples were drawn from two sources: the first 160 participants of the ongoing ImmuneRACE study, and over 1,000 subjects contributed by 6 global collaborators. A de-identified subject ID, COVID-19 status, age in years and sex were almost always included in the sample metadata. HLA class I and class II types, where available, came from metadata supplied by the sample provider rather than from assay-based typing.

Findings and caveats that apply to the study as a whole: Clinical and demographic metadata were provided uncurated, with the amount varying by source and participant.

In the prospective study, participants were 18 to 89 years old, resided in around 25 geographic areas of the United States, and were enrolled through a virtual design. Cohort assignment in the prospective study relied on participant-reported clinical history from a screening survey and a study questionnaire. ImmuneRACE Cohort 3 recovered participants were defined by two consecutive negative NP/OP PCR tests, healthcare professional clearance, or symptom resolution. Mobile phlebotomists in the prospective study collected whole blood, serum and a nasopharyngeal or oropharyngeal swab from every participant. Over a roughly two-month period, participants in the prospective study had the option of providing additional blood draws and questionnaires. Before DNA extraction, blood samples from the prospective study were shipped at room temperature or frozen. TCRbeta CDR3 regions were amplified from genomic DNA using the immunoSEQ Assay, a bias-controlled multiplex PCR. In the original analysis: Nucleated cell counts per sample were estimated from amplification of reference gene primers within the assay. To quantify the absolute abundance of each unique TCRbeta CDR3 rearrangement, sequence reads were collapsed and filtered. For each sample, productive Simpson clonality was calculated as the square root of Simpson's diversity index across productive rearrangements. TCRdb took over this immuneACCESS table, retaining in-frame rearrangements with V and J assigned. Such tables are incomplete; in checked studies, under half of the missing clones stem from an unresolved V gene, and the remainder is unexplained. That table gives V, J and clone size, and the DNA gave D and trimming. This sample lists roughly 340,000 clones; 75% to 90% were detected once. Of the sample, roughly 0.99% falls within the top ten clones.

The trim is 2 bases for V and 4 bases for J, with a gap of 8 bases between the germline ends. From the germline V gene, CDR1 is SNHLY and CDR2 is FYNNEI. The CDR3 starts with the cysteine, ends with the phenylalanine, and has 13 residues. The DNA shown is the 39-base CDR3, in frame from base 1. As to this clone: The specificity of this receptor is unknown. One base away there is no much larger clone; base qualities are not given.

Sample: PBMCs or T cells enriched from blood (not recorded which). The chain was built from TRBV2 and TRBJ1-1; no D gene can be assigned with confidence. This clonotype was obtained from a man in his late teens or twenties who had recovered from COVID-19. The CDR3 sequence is CASSEREVTEAFF. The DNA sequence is TGTGCCAGCAGTGAACGAGAGGTCACTGAAGCTTTCTTT. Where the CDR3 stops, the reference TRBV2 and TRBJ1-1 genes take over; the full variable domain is EPEVTQTPSHQVTQMGQEVILRCVPISNHLYFYWYRQILGQKVEFLVSFYNNEISEKSEIFDDQFSVERPDGSNFTLKIRSTKLEDSAMYFCASSEREVTEAFFGQGTRLTVV.